Shown below are 20 T cell receptor beta chains from a single sample sequenced in a study of blood T cells in healthy people across ages. The use of a sample-barcoded 5' primer and a J-beta primer mix characterized a second PCR of about 7 to 12 cycles. TCRdb fed the 5' RACE reads into MiXCR, producing one record per CDR3 protein. The sample lists about 400,000 distinct CDR3 sequences, roughly half occurring once. Material: blood. The receptors come from a man aged 55 to 70 in good health.

The genes are TRBV5-1 and TRBJ2-5; tentative D call: TRBD2 (6 bases). V lost 4 bases and J 4 bases, leaving 14 bases between the germline ends. The germline V gene has CDR1 SGHRS and CDR2 YFSETQ. This CDR3 contains 14 residues. The CDR3 protein is CASSPRDLGETQYF. The DNA for the CDR3 is TGCGCCAGCAGCCCGAGGGACTTAGGAGAGACCCAGTACTTC.

The chain couples TRBV27 to TRBJ1-5; no clear D gene. V shed 5 bases and J shed 6 bases, with 11 bases lying between them. The CDR3 is 13 residues long. Germline assignment: CDR1 MNHEY and CDR2 SMNVEV (reference sequence). The CDR3 sequence is CASSDGPIQPQHF. As DNA, the CDR3 is TGTGCCAGCAGTGACGGCCCCATTCAGCCCCAGCATTTT.

This clonotype was recorded once. The rearrangement links TRBV20-1 to TRBJ2-7; 9 positions agree with TRBD1. The CDR3 runs to 12 residues. Germline V lookup: CDR1 DFQATT, CDR2 SNEGSKA (reference sequence). V was pared by 4 bases and J by 6 bases, with 4 bases of the junction left unmatched. In DNA form, the CDR3 reads TGCAGTGCTAAAACAGGGGGCACCGAGCAGTACTTC. Translated, it gives CSAKTGGTEQYF.

A remark on this clonotype: A much bigger clone sits one base away, suggesting this may be a read error. The chain employs TRBV7-2 and TRBJ2-7; TRBD1 is a possible D gene (6 bases). The CDR3 loop spans 15 amino acids. Trimming shortened V by 1 base and J by 2 bases, and 12 bases separated the two germline ends. Germline V gene data show CDR1 as SGHTA and CDR2 as FQGNSA. CDR3 in DNA: TGTGCCAGCAGCTTAGAAGGCAGGGGCCCCTACGAGCAGTACTTC. Residues: CASSLEGRGPYEQYF.

This clonotype turned up a few times. The chain couples TRBV15 to TRBJ2-1; no definite D call. Trimming removed 5 bases at V and 3 bases at J, with 11 bases between. CDR1 is LNHNV and CDR2 is YYDKDF in the germline V gene (reference sequence). This CDR3 is 14 amino acids long. The CDR3 nucleotides read TGTGCCACCAGCCGCTCTGGGAACTACAATGAGCAGTTCTTC. Its protein is CATSRSGNYNEQFF. Supplemented by reference TRBV15 and TRBJ2-1, the full variable domain reads DAMVIQNPRYQVTQFGKPVTLSCSQTLNHNVMYWYQQKSSQAPKLLFHYYDKDFNNEADTPDNFQSRRPNTSFCFLDIRSPGLGDTAMYLCATSRSGNYNEQFFGPGTRLTVL.

The CDR3 DNA follows: TGTGCCAGCAGTCCCGAGACAGGGAACTATGGCTACACCTTC. Protein: CASSPETGNYGYTF. The rearrangement uses TRBV6-5 and TRBJ1-2, with 7 nucleotides matching TRBD1. The CDR3 contains 14 residues. Germline V lookup: CDR1 MNHEY, CDR2 SVGAGI. With 5 bases clipped from V and 2 bases from J, the junction kept 5 bases outside the gene matches.

The chain carries TRBV10-2 and TRBJ2-7; D call uncertain. Trimming cost V 7 bases and J 0 bases, with 13 bases left between them. CDR3 length: 14 residues. Germline CDR1 and CDR2: WSHSY and SAAADI. The CDR3 protein is CASTVTAGSYEQYF. In nucleotides, the CDR3 is TGCGCCAGCACCGTCACGGCCGGCTCCTACGAGCAGTACTTC.

The chain is built from TRBV7-6 and TRBJ2-7; D may be TRBD2 (6 bases). The end of the DNA aligns better with TRBJ2-5, so the J call may be wrong. Germline values: CDR1 SGHVS, CDR2 FNYEAQ. This CDR3 contains 16 residues. CDR3 coding DNA: TGTGCCAGCAGCTTAGTATATGGGAGTCGGGGGGAGACCCAGTACTTC. This encodes CASSLVYGSRGETQYF.

In nucleotides, the CDR3 is TGTGCCAGCAGCGCGGGTGGGGGAAACACTGAAGCTTTCTTT. This codes for CASSAGGGNTEAFF. V usage is TRBV9 and J usage is TRBJ1-1; the D gene is possibly TRBD1 (5 bases). The CDR3 consists of 14 residues. V was cut by 3 bases and J by 2 bases, with 11 bases left in between. CDR1 and CDR2 from the germline V gene are SGDLS and YYNGEE. Supplemented by reference TRBV9 and TRBJ1-1, the full variable domain reads DSGVTQTPKHLITATGQRVTLRCSPRSGDLSVYWYQQSLDQGLQFLIQYYNGEERAKGNILERFSAQQFPDLHSELNLSSLELGDSALYFCASSAGGGNTEAFFGQGTRLTVV.

The chain links TRBV9 to TRBJ2-1; 13 bases line up with TRBD2. V lost 4 bases and J lost 9; bases outside the gene matches: 7. The CDR3 is made up of 15 amino acids. The germline V gene has CDR1 SGDLS and CDR2 YYNGEE. This CDR3 reads CASSPRTSGSAEQFF. CDR3 DNA: TGTGCCAGCAGCCCTCGGACTAGCGGGAGTGCTGAGCAGTTCTTC.

This clonotype was found a few times. The V gene is TRBV20-1, the J gene TRBJ2-7; 11 nucleotides line up with TRBD2. V was pared by 2 bases and J by 6 bases, with 9 bases of the junction left unmatched. Germline V gives CDR1 DFQATT, CDR2 SNEGSKA (reference sequence). The CDR3 length is 15 residues. The CDR3 coding sequence is TGCAGTGCTAGACCGACTAGCGGGGCCGTCGGCGAGCAGTACTTC. Its translation: CSARPTSGAVGEQYF.

This clonotype was seen a single time. CDR3 bases: TGCAGTGCTGGGACTAGCGGGAGCCTCTCCTACGAGCAGTACTTC. It specifies CSAGTSGSLSYEQYF. The chain couples TRBV20-1 to TRBJ2-7; TRBD2 aligns across 14 bases. This CDR3 region has 15 residues. The germline V gene encodes CDR1 DFQATT and CDR2 SNEGSKA (reference sequence). Trimming cost V 5 bases and J 0 bases; bases outside gene matches: 3.

The chain links TRBV4-3 to TRBJ2-6; 12 nucleotides line up with TRBD1. Germline trimming cut 3 bases from V and 2 bases from J; bases unmatched to any gene: 8. CDR1 is LGHNA and CDR2 is YSLEER in the germline V gene. This CDR3 comprises 19 residues. The DNA for the CDR3 is TGCGCCAGCAGCCAGGGACAGGGGGCTCCCTTTACTGGGGCCAACGTCCTGACTTTC. Amino acid sequence: CASSQGQGAPFTGANVLTF.

The chain recombines TRBV21-1 with TRBJ2-2; the D segment call TRBD1 is taken from the table without a DNA check. TRBV21-1 is reported as a pseudogene. CDR3 size: 19 residues. For the CDR3, the DNA is TGTGCCAGCAGCAAAGGACAGGGGCGGCCGACTAGCGCTTTGGGGGAGCTGTTTTTT. Protein: CASSKGQGRPTSALGELFF.

The chain links TRBV30 to TRBJ2-5; 10 bases map to TRBD1. The CDR3 has 16 amino acids. Germline trimming cut 3 bases from V and 2 bases from J; bases unmatched to any gene: 9. In germline, CDR1 is GTSNPN, CDR2 SVGIG (reference sequence). CDR3 nucleotide sequence: TGTGCCTGGAGATACCGGGACAGGGGTGGTCAAGAGACCCAGTACTTC. It encodes CAWRYRDRGGQETQYF.

This clonotype was seen a few times. The V gene is TRBV20-1, the J gene TRBJ2-5; maybe TRBD2 (5 bases). The ends were cut back, 0 bases at V and 2 bases at J, with 13 bases in the middle. CDR3 length: 15 residues. The germline V gene has CDR1 DFQATT and CDR2 SNEGSKA (reference sequence). The CDR3 region has the DNA TGCAGTGCTAGAGATCGGTCACGGGGACAAGAGACCCAGTACTTC. Translation: CSARDRSRGQETQYF.

Regarding this clonotype: Since a much larger clone is just one base distant, this may be a read error. This chain uses TRBV7-2 with TRBJ2-7; D remains unclear. Germline V gene sequence: CDR1 SGHTA, CDR2 FQGNSA. Deletions cut 5 bases from V and 12 bases from J, with 17 bases between. This CDR3 comprises 12 residues. The CDR3 DNA reads as TGTGCCAGCAGCCCCTACGGTGAGACGCGGTACTTC. This translates into CASSPYGETRYF.

The rearrangement links TRBV20-1 to TRBJ1-5; the D is unclear. Per the germline V gene, CDR1 is DFQATT and CDR2 is SNEGSKA (reference sequence). V shed 5 bases and J shed 5 bases, with 13 bases lying between them. This CDR3 is 13 amino acids long. The CDR3 region has the DNA TGCAGTGCTCAAACGGAAACTCATCAGCCCCAGCATTTT. This gives the protein CSAQTETHQPQHF.

This clonotype was picked up one time. The chain combines TRBV20-1 with TRBJ2-1; 9 positions match TRBD1. The V gene's germline CDR1 is DFQATT and CDR2 SNEGSKA (reference sequence). The junction had 11 bases not matched to a gene; V was cut back by 4 bases and J by 10 bases. The CDR3 sequence is 14 residues long. Written as DNA, the CDR3 is TGCAGTGCTACACAGGGGGCTAAGGCCCTCGAGCAGTTCTTC. Protein: CSATQGAKALEQFF.

V is TRBV29-1 and J is TRBJ2-1, with D perhaps matching TRBD1 or TRBD2 (5 bases each). The CDR3 is 14 residues long. Trimming left V 4 bases short and J 5 bases short, with 15 bases between. Per germline, CDR1 SQVTM and CDR2 ANQGSEA. The CDR3 DNA follows: TGCAGCGTTGGCTTGGGACCCCTTGACAATGAGCAGTTCTTC. As protein: CSVGLGPLDNEQFF.